The 28 T cell receptor beta chains in this list originate from one sample, sequenced in a study of T cell changes during pregnancy in multiple sclerosis. Clones were read by immunoSEQ multiplex PCR, and TCRdb kept only the in-frame ones, dropping some. The sample has 85,000 to 130,000 clones; around 93% are singletons. The sequences come from peripheral blood, collected after pregnancy. Receptors were obtained from a female donor with multiple sclerosis, enrolled in a pregnancy study.

V is TRBV19 and J is TRBJ2-7; the match to TRBD2 covers 7 bases. V dropped 7 bases and J dropped 5; count of bases not matched to a gene: 5. CDR1 and CDR2 (germline): LNHDA, SQIVND (reference sequence). There are 12 residues in the CDR3. The CDR3 loop is CASNQGGDEQYF. DNA for the CDR3: TGTGCCAGTAACCAGGGAGGGGACGAGCAGTACTTC. The full variable domain, completed using reference TRBV19 and TRBJ2-7, is DGGITQSPKYLFRKEGQNVTLSCEQNLNHDAMYWYRQDPGQGLRLIYYSQIVNDFQKGDIAEGYSVSREKKESFPLTVTSAQKNPTAFYLCASNQGGDEQYFGPGTRLTVT.

The genes are TRBV19 and TRBJ1-1; no clear D. V lost 2 bases and J 7 bases, leaving 11 bases between the germline ends. The germline gives CDR1 LNHDA, CDR2 SQIVND (reference sequence). This CDR3 has 13 amino acids. As DNA, the CDR3 is TGTGCCAGTAGTATACGGGGAAACGGTGAAGCTTTCTTT. Its protein is CASSIRGNGEAFF.

The chain employs TRBV30 and TRBJ2-7, with 13 nucleotides matching TRBD2. With V trimmed by 2 bases and J by 5 bases, 9 bases remained unmatched. Germline CDR1 GTSNPN, CDR2 SVGIG (reference sequence). The CDR3 length is 16 residues. CDR3 in amino acids: CAWSTRLAGGLDEQYF. CDR3 DNA sequence: TGTGCCTGGAGTACTAGACTAGCGGGAGGTTTGGACGAGCAGTACTTC.

V gene TRBV6-5 combines with J gene TRBJ2-3; D call uncertain. CDR3 length: 13 amino acids. The germline CDR1 and CDR2 sequences are MNHEY and SVGAGI. With 5 bases removed from V and 0 bases from J, the gap between germline ends came to 6 bases. CDR3 bases: TGTGCCAGCAGTACAGTTAGCACAGATACGCAGTATTTT. This translates into CASSTVSTDTQYF.

This chain uses TRBV27 with TRBJ1-5; the match to TRBD1 covers 8 bases. Germline-derived CDR1 and CDR2 are MNHEY and SMNVEV (reference sequence). This CDR3 contains 15 residues. J lost 4 bases, V lost 1 base, and 3 bases had no gene match. CDR3 region: CASSLYGQGNQPQHF. As DNA, the CDR3 is TGTGCCAGCAGTTTATATGGACAGGGAAATCAGCCCCAGCATTTT.

The rearrangement uses TRBV5-1 and TRBJ2-3; 12 nucleotides align to TRBD2. The CDR3 totals 18 residues. Trimming removed 0 bases from V and 4 bases from J; junction bases left unmatched: 9. CDR1 and CDR2 (germline): SGHRS, YFSETQ. The CDR3 reads CASSLDASGGARADTQYF. In DNA form, the CDR3 reads TGCGCCAGCAGCTTGGACGCTAGCGGGGGGGCCAGAGCAGATACGCAGTATTTT.

This clone appeared a single time. The V call is TRBV6-4, the J call TRBJ2-1, with 9 bases that match TRBD2. Trimming took 5 bases from V and 4 from J; bases not matched to a gene: 12. The germline V gene encodes CDR1 MRHNA and CDR2 SNTAGT. The CDR3 is 17 residues long. Here the CDR3 DNA reads TGTGCCAGCAGTTCGACCTCCGTGAGCGGGGGGTACAATGAGCAGTTCTTC. It translates to CASSSTSVSGGYNEQFF.

The J gene is TRBJ1-2, the V gene TRBV7-8, with TRBD1 matching 8 bases. V gave up 5 bases and J gave up 3 bases; unmatched junction bases: 5. CDR1 SGHVS and CDR2 FQNEAQ come from the germline V gene. This CDR3 is built from 14 residues. This chain's CDR3 is CASSSRDRHYGYTF. In DNA form, the CDR3 reads TGTGCCAGCAGCAGCCGGGACAGGCACTATGGCTACACCTTC.

The sample holds one count of this clone. The chain employs TRBV27 and TRBJ2-6; 11 bases fit TRBD2. The germline V gene has CDR1 MNHEY and CDR2 SMNVEV (reference sequence). The V gene end was trimmed by 8 bases and the J gene end by 0 bases; junction bases not matched to a gene: 9. This CDR3 spans 18 amino acids. This CDR3 is CASPPRLAGFSGANVLTF. Written as DNA, the CDR3 is TGTGCCAGCCCCCCTCGACTAGCGGGATTCTCTGGGGCCAACGTCCTGACTTTC. The full variable domain, rest sourced from reference TRBV27 and TRBJ2-6, is EAQVTQNPRYLITVTGKKLTVTCSQNMNHEYMSWYRQDPGLGLRQIYYSMNVEVTDKGDVPEGYKVSRKEKRNFPLILESPSPNQTSLYFCASPPRLAGFSGANVLTFGAGSRLTVL.

This clone occurred once. The chain recombines TRBV19 with TRBJ2-7; TRBD2 might be the D (6 bases). Germline-derived CDR1 and CDR2 are LNHDA and SQIVND (reference sequence). The CDR3 runs to 14 residues. Trimming left V 6 bases short and J 2 bases short, with 14 bases between. CDR3 bases: TGTGCCAGTAGGGAGGGGCTGGGGACCTACGAGCAGTACTTC. Encoded protein: CASREGLGTYEQYF.

This chain links TRBV6-1 with TRBJ1-6, with D perhaps TRBD1 (6 bases). Looked up from germline, CDR1 is MNHNS and CDR2 is SASEGT. Trimming took 2 bases from V and 9 from J, leaving 8 bases between them. The CDR3 extends over 13 amino acids. CDR3: CASSESQGSPLHF. The CDR3 DNA sequence: TGTGCCAGCAGTGAATCACAGGGTTCACCCCTCCACTTT.

The V and J genes are TRBV27 and TRBJ2-3; 8 bases are a match to TRBD1. Germline-derived CDR1 and CDR2 are MNHEY and SMNVEV (reference sequence). V lost 2 bases to trimming and J lost 0 bases; unmatched junction nucleotides: 1. The CDR3 is made up of 15 amino acids. The CDR3 spells CASSLQGASTDTQYF. The DNA of the CDR3 is TGTGCCAGCAGTTTACAGGGGGCGAGCACAGATACGCAGTATTTT.

This chain connects TRBV10-3 to TRBJ2-2, with 10 positions matching TRBD2. After removal of 8 bases from V and 5 bases from J, the junction contained 5 bases not matched to a gene. The CDR3 has 14 residues. The germline V gene encodes CDR1 ENHRY and CDR2 SYGVKD. This CDR3 is CAIGSGRSTGELFF. The CDR3 bases are TGTGCCATCGGTAGCGGGAGGTCTACCGGGGAGCTGTTTTTT.

This chain uses TRBV5-1 with TRBJ2-7; 7 positions match TRBD1. The CDR3 is made up of 14 amino acids. J gave up 5 bases and V 5 bases, and 10 bases lay outside the gene matches. Germline CDR1 reads SGHRS; CDR2 reads YFSETQ. The CDR3 is CASSIRQGTDEQYF. The CDR3 DNA is TGCGCCAGCAGTATAAGACAGGGTACAGACGAGCAGTACTTC. The variable domain in full, completed from reference TRBV5-1 and TRBJ2-7, reads KAGVTQTPRYLIKTRGQQVTLSCSPISGHRSVSWYQQTPGQGLQFLFEYFSETQRNKGNFPGRFSGRQFSNSRSEMNVSTLELGDSALYLCASSIRQGTDEQYFGPGTRLTVT.

This sequence joins TRBV30 and TRBJ2-7; no firm D call. V lost 2 bases to trimming and J lost 6 bases, with 8 bases between them. Germline CDR1 is GTSNPN and CDR2 is SVGIG (reference sequence). The CDR3 is made up of 11 amino acids. The CDR3 protein is CAWSRVGEQYF. CDR3 DNA sequence: TGTGCCTGGAGTCGGGTGGGCGAGCAGTACTTC.

V is TRBV6-6 and J is TRBJ2-7; TRBD1 matches 11 bases. The germline CDR1 and CDR2 sequences are MNHNY and SVGAGI (reference sequence). This CDR3 is 15 amino acids long. V gave up 7 bases and J gave up 2 bases; unmatched junction bases: 7. The CDR3 bases are TGTGCCAGCACTCCGAGGACAGGGGGCACCTACGAGCAGTACTTC. Residues: CASTPRTGGTYEQYF.

The V call is TRBV27, the J call TRBJ1-2; possibly TRBD1 for D (6 bases). Trimming removed 6 bases from V and 8 bases from J, with 19 bases in between. The CDR3 has 14 residues. Germline V gives CDR1 MNHEY, CDR2 SMNVEV (reference sequence). CDR3 DNA sequence: TGTGCCAGCAGCCCGGGGGGCAGGGTAAAAGGCTACACCTTC. This sequence encodes CASSPGGRVKGYTF.

On this clone: The junction differs from germline at one of its ends, possibly a read error. V and J are TRBV5-1 and TRBJ2-2; 7 bases line up with TRBD1. Per germline, CDR1 SGHRS and CDR2 YFSETQ. This CDR3 is 15 amino acids long. The CDR3 sequence is CASSLEDRLTGELFF. CDR3 nucleotides: TGCGCCAGCAGTTTGGAGGACAGGCTCACCGGGGAGCTGTTTTTT.

V is TRBV5-6 and J is TRBJ1-2, with 8 bases lining up with TRBD1. The length of the CDR3 is 15 residues. CDR1 is SGHDT and CDR2 is YYEEEE in the germline V gene. Trimming removed 4 bases from V and 1 base from J; junction bases left unmatched: 6. In DNA form, the CDR3 reads TGTGCCAGCAGCGTTCCGGGACAGGATAACTATGGCTACACCTTC. This codes for CASSVPGQDNYGYTF.

The count of this clone is one. V is TRBV28 and J is TRBJ1-2; 8 bases match TRBD1. CDR1 is MDHEN, CDR2 SYDVKM, per germline. The CDR3 loop spans 15 amino acids. V shed 4 bases, J shed 3 bases, and the junction held 7 bases outside the gene matches. This CDR3 is CASSSGQARHYGYTF. CDR3 DNA sequence: TGTGCCAGCAGTTCGGGACAGGCGCGGCACTATGGCTACACCTTC.

The chain couples TRBV7-6 to TRBJ1-1; a possible D gene is TRBD1 (6 bases). The CDR3 contains 16 residues. Germline assignment: CDR1 SGHVS and CDR2 FNYEAQ. Trimming stripped 5 bases from V and 1 base from J, with 17 bases between. Here the CDR3 reads CASSRFREGGNTEAFF. CDR3 nucleotide sequence: TGTGCCAGCAGCCGATTTAGGGAGGGGGGGAACACTGAAGCTTTCTTT.

Only one count was recorded for this clone. The chain recombines TRBV7-8 with TRBJ1-1; D remains unclear. V lost 1 base and J lost 0, with 6 bases in between. The CDR3 length is 14 residues. Looked up from germline, CDR1 is SGHVS and CDR2 is FQNEAQ. The CDR3 loop is CASSLEAVNTEAFF. In nucleotides, the CDR3 is TGTGCCAGCAGCTTAGAGGCGGTGAACACTGAAGCTTTCTTT. Full variable domain (rest looked up from reference TRBV7-8 and TRBJ1-1): GAGVSQSPRYKVAKRGQDVALRCDPISGHVSLFWYQQALGQGPEFLTYFQNEAQLDKSGLPSDRFFAERPEGSVSTLKIQRTQQEDSAVYLCASSLEAVNTEAFFGQGTRLTVV.

The rearrangement uses TRBV30 and TRBJ1-5; TRBD1 agrees at 10 bases. Trimming cost V 4 bases and J 11 bases; bases outside gene matches: 14. The germline V gene encodes CDR1 GTSNPN and CDR2 SVGIG (reference sequence). There are 15 residues in the CDR3. In DNA, the CDR3 is TGTGCCTGGAAAGTTGGGACAGGGGTGGGAGCAGCCCAGCATTTT. Protein: CAWKVGTGVGAAQHF. Variable domain in full (rest from reference TRBV30 and TRBJ1-5): SQTIHQWPATLVQPVGSPLSLECTVEGTSNPNLYWYRQAAGRGLQLLFYSVGIGQISSEVPQNLSASRPQDRQFILSSKKLLLSDSGFYLCAWKVGTGVGAAQHFGDGTRLSIL.

The V and J genes are TRBV2 and TRBJ2-1; D perhaps matches TRBD2 (5 bases). The V gene's germline CDR1 is SNHLY and CDR2 FYNNEI. There are 15 residues in the CDR3. V dropped 4 bases and J dropped 10 bases, with 20 bases sitting between them. CDR3 nucleotides: TGTGCCAGCAGTGTCTCCGGGGATATACAAGGGGAGCAGTTCTTC. Translating gives CASSVSGDIQGEQFF.

V is TRBV6-1 and J is TRBJ1-1; weak D call: TRBD1 (5 bases). The CDR3 loop spans 13 amino acids. Trimming removed 6 bases at V and 8 bases at J, with 16 bases between. Germline CDR1 reads MNHNS; CDR2 reads SASEGT. CDR3 coding DNA: TGTGCCAGCAGAGCCGGGGGGAGCTACGAAGCTTTCTTT. Translation: CASRAGGSYEAFF.

The rearrangement uses TRBV6-6 and TRBJ1-4, with 9 bases matching TRBD1. Trimming took 2 bases from V and 4 from J; bases not matched to a gene: 2. CDR1 and CDR2 from the germline V gene are MNHNY and SVGAGI (reference sequence). The CDR3 runs to 15 residues. The CDR3 nucleotides are TGTGCCAGCAGTTACCCGGGACAGGGTAATGAAAAACTGTTTTTT. Translation gives CASSYPGQGNEKLFF.

This clone was seen just once. The chain joins TRBV21-1 to TRBJ2-7; TRBD2, the D gene given by the table, was not confirmed from the DNA. TRBV21-1 is an annotated pseudogene. The CDR3 contains 17 residues. CDR3 DNA sequence: TGTGCCAGCAGCATTCGGCGGGGGCTAGCACCACTTTGGGGGCAGTACTTC. This translates into CASSIRRGLAPLWGQYF.

V gene TRBV5-3 combines with J gene TRBJ1-6; D unresolved. TRBV5-3 is an ORF, with its function uncertain. Trimming cost V 0 bases and J 13 bases, with 14 bases left between them. There are 14 residues in the CDR3. CDR3 sequence (DNA): TGTGCCAGAAGCTTGGTCACGGTGGGCATTCCCCTCCACTTT. This sequence encodes CARSLVTVGIPLHF.